This T cell receptor beta chain was observed in a study of beta chain features in type 1 diabetes. Since all of the isolated RNA was reverse transcribed, expressed TCRB transcripts were what got sequenced. Sequencing of naive, central memory and regulatory T cell samples gave an average of around 3.8 million reads. Profiled with immunoSEQ multiplex PCR; TCRdb holds only in-frame clones, not every one. The sample has around 310,000 clones, more than 9.5% seen once. This clone appeared a few times. V was clipped by 7 bases and J by 5 bases; unmatched bases: 17. CDR3 length: 17 amino acids. The germline V gene has CDR1 SEHNR and CDR2 FQNEAQ (reference sequence).

The sequence came from a woman aged 25 to 45 in good health. The V gene is TRBV7-9, the J gene TRBJ2-5, with 9 bases that match TRBD2. The source material was naive CD4+ T cells from blood. CDR3: CASTQLGWREGHETQYF. The CDR3 region has the DNA TGTGCCAGCACCCAGCTGGGATGGCGGGAGGGCCATGAGACCCAGTACTTC.